This T cell receptor (beta chain) was retrieved from a study of blood T cell repertoires in COVID-19. Looking at the study overall: From T cells, B-cell-depleted T cells, or PBMCs came the material, which was cDNA or gDNA.

Study processing details: Nucleated cell number was recorded as an estimate derived from reference gene primer amplification. TCRdb's table, derived via immunoSEQ multiplex PCR, lists solely in-frame clones and lacks some. V and J calls and clone size are given by that table; D and trimming were obtained from the DNA. This table has about 210,000 clones, around 85% appearing once. V lost 5 bases and J lost 7; bases outside the gene matches: 3. CDR1 and CDR2 (germline): SEHNR, FQNEAQ (reference sequence). The CDR3 loop spans 13 amino acids. The chain couples TRBV7-9 to TRBJ1-5; 9 nucleotides agree with TRBD1. The sample consisted of peripheral blood. This TCR came from a man aged 35-49 years with acute or convalescent COVID-19. CDR3 sequence reads: CASSPDRGQPQHF. DNA of the CDR3: TGTGCCAGCAGCCCGGACAGGGGCCAGCCCCAGCATTTT. Looking up the rest from reference TRBV7-9 and TRBJ1-5 gives the full variable domain: DTGVSQNPRHKITKRGQNVTFRCDPISEHNRLYWYRQTLGQGPEFLTYFQNEAQLEKSRLLSDRFSAERPKGSFSTLEIQRTEQGDSAMYLCASSPDRGQPQHFGDGTRLSIL.